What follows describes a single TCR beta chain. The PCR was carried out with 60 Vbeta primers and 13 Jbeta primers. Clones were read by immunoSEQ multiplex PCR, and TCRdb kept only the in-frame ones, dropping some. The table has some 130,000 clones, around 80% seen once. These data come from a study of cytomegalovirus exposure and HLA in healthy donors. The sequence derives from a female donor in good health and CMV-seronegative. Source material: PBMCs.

Here the CDR3 DNA reads TGTGCCAGCAGCGCCAGACAGGGACAGTTCTTC. Its protein product is CASSARQGQFF. This rearrangement joins TRBV7-2 to TRBJ2-1; 7 positions agree with TRBD1. The CDR3 totals 11 residues. The V segment lost 5 bases and the J segment 13 bases; nucleotides outside the gene matches: 5. Germline lookup yields CDR1 SGHTA and CDR2 FQGNSA.